This T cell receptor (beta chain) was sequenced for a study of OX40 agonist ivuxolimab in advanced cancers. With regard to the full study: The costimulatory receptor OX40 (CD134) was targeted by ivuxolimab, a fully human IgG2 agonistic monoclonal antibody. Intravenous ivuxolimab was administered to patients every 2 weeks at six dose levels: 0.01, 0.1, 0.3, 1.5, 3 and 10 mg/kg. Of the 50 to 55 dose-escalation patients, hepatocellular carcinoma was present in some 19, melanoma in approximately 15, renal cell carcinoma in 9 and head and neck cancer in 9. In the dose-escalation cohort, roughly 80% of patients were male, and the mean age was approximately 60 years, with a range of 23 to 79. Patients were allowed to have had prior anti-PD-1, anti-PD-L1 or anti-CTLA-4 therapy, and approximately 40% of the dose-escalation patients had been treated with checkpoint inhibitors. Three dose-escalation patients achieved partial responses, one with hepatocellular carcinoma and two with cutaneous melanoma. The purpose of peripheral TCRbeta sequencing was to test whether ivuxolimab changed TCR sequence diversity and led to clonal T-cell expansion. The paper reports the monotherapy dose-escalation portion (N ≈ 50 patients) of the phase I ivuxolimab trial. The study at large found these results: Partial responders in the 0.1-3.0 mg/kg groups had among the lowest normalized peripheral clonal expansion, especially among CD8+ T cells. Low levels of normalized T-cell clonal expansion were also seen in some nonresponding patients. After ivuxolimab, CD8+ T cells had more expanded clones than CD4+ T cells on average. Antigen specificity was not determined for the clonally expanded peripheral T cells. At doses of 0.1 to 3.0 mg/kg, clonal expansion of both CD4+ and CD8+ T cells in blood was seen between baseline and week 6.

The trial excluded patients who had a history of autoimmune disease or were on systemic immunosuppression. Peripheral blood for TCR sequencing was collected from all dose cohorts at baseline, on cycle 4 day 1, and on cycle 7 day 1. Samples came from an open-label, multicenter, first-in-human phase I dose-escalation trial of ivuxolimab. Adults with locally advanced or metastatic melanoma, renal cell carcinoma, hepatocellular carcinoma or head and neck squamous cell carcinoma were enrolled in the trial. Before TCR sequencing, CD4+ T cells and CD8+ T cells from peripheral blood were sorted into separate populations. For this chain, trimming is 7 bases at the V end and 0 bases at the J end, and the number of junction bases without a gene match is 3. Via the germline V gene (reference sequence), CDR1 is WNHNN and CDR2 SYGVQD. Spanning cysteine to phenylalanine, the CDR3 consists of 13 amino acids. CDR3 DNA only is kept here, 39 bases in frame from base 1.

Genomic DNA was isolated from the sorted cells so that the TCRbeta CDR3 region could be sequenced. The immunoSEQ Assay was used to sequence the TCRbeta CDR3 regions. TCRdb holds this immuneACCESS table with in-frame rearrangements only. Some clones are missing; in checked studies, unresolved V genes explain under half, and the rest has no known cause. Counted in this sample were around 75,000 clones; approximately 88% of them appeared once. The ten largest make up less than 12% of the sample. This clone has a handful of counts. Its binding antigen is unknown. Base qualities are not provided; no much larger clone lies one nucleotide away.

The source material was CD4+ or CD8+ T cells sorted from blood, sampled in a trial of the OX40 agonist ivuxolimab. The clonotype was recovered from an adult with an advanced solid tumor such as melanoma, head and neck, liver or kidney cancer. The chain uses TRBV10-1 and TRBJ2-7, and 7 junctional nucleotides match TRBD1. The nucleotide sequence is given as TGCGCCAGCAACTGGGACAGCTCCTACGAGCAGTACTTC. The resulting protein is CASNWDSSYEQYF.